What follows describes a single T cell receptor (beta chain). CDR3 length: 16 amino acids. CDR1 and CDR2 (germline): SGHVS, FQNEAQ. V shed 5 bases, J shed 4 bases, and the junction held 11 bases outside the gene matches. These data belong to a study of blood T cell repertoires in COVID-19. Overall study: Acute and convalescent COVID-19 samples came from the United States, Italy and Spain. T cells, B-cell-depleted T cells, or PBMCs supplied cDNA or gDNA.

Authors' data handling: Reference gene primer amplification in the assay estimated nucleated cell counts. TCRdb's table, derived via immunoSEQ multiplex PCR, lists solely in-frame clones and lacks some. The V and J calls and clone size are taken from that table; D and trimming were inferred from the DNA. This table holds approximately 61,000 clones, about 77% found once. Sequencing was done on a sample of peripheral blood. This TCR came from a human donor in a cohort sampled during active COVID-19. The chain links TRBV7-8 to TRBJ2-1, with 7 bases identical to TRBD1. The CDR3 sequence: CASSRGQLAAYNEQFF. The CDR3 DNA sequence: TGTGCCAGCAGCCGGGGACAGCTTGCGGCATACAATGAGCAGTTCTTC.